This entry features one T cell receptor beta chain sequence. As yet, its antigen is unknown. These data are taken from a study of CD8+ T cells in alopecia areata. Study-level background: In an open-label trial, patients got 5 to 10 mg tofacitinib twice daily. Findings and caveats of the study: Numerous expanded lesional clones remained in scalp and blood during tofacitinib. Lesional scalp exceeded normal scalp in clonality, especially in alopecia totalis/universalis.

CDR1 is SGHDN, CDR2 FVKESK, per germline. The CDR3 sequence is 18 residues long. V lost 4 bases and J lost 0, with 16 bases in between. Regarding treatment: oral pan-JAK inhibitor, 5-10 mg twice daily. Collected material from alopecia areata patients comprised lesional scalp punch biopsies and peripheral blood. RNA extraction was followed by reverse transcription into cDNA, which acted as the sequencing template. The assay was immunoSEQ multiplex PCR, and TCRdb's table has in-frame clones only and misses some. The repertoire has around 300,000 clones, about 62% of them found once; the top ten carry about 0.89%.

The chain carries TRBV14 and TRBJ2-6; possibly TRBD2 for D (6 bases). The origin of this receptor is a human donor with alopecia areata. The source was CD4+ T cells sorted from blood, collected around week 52, from a patient treated with tofacitinib. The CDR3 sequence: CASSPPSRESSGANVLTF. DNA for the CDR3: TGTGCCAGCAGCCCTCCGTCGCGGGAAAGCTCTGGGGCCAACGTCCTGACTTTC.